This T cell receptor (beta chain) was recorded in a study of cytomegalovirus exposure and HLA in healthy donors. The CDR3 extends over 14 amino acids. 13 Jbeta primers and 60 Vbeta primers were used for the PCR. The data were produced by immunoSEQ multiplex PCR, yet TCRdb's version contains in-frame clones alone and is incomplete. Counted here are about 98,000 clones, around 77% occurring once; the ten biggest clones make up 8.5% to 10%. Study-level points and caveats: A later analysis linked about 17,000 TCR beta sequences to HLA alleles at 0.05 false discovery rate.

As for this clone: The antigen remains unidentified.

This clonotype was obtained from a male donor in good health and CMV-seropositive. What was sequenced was PBMCs. The rearrangement links TRBV21-1 to TRBJ2-7; the table calls TRBD1, which could not be checked here. TRBV21-1 is annotated as a pseudogene. CDR3 sequence: CASSPGRHYDEQYF. Written as DNA, the CDR3 is TGTGCCAGCAGCCCTGGGCGACATTATGACGAGCAGTACTTC.